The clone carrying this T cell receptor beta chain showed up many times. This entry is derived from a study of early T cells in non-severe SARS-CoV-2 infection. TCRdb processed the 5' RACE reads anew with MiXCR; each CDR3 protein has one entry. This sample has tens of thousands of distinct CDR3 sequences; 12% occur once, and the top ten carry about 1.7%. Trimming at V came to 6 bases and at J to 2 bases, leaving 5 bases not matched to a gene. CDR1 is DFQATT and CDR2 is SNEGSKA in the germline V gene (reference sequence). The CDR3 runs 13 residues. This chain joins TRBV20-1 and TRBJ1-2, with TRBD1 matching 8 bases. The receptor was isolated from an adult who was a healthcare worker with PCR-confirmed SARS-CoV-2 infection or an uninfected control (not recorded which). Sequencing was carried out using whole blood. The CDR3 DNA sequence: TGCAGTGCGACAGGGGAATCCAACTATGGCTACACCTTC. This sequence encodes CSATGESNYGYTF.